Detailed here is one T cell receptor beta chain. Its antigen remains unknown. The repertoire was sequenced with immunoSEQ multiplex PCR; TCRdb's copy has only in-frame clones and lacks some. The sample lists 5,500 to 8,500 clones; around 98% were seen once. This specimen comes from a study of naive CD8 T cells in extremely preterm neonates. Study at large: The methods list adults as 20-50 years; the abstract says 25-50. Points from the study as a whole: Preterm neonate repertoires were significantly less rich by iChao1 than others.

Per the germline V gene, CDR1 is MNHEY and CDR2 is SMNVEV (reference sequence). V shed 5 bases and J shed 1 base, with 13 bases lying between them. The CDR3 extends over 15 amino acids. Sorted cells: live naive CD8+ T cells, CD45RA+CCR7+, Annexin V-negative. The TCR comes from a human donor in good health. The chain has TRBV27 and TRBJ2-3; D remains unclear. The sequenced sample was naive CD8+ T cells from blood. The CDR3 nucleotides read TGTGCCAGCAGTCCACTCCCAGGCCGCACAGATACGCAGTATTTT. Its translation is CASSPLPGRTDTQYF.